This T cell receptor (beta chain) is drawn from a study of T cell responses to AZD1222 COVID-19 vaccine. Study-level results: Only a handful of people who got AZD1222 tested seropositive at baseline. With two AZD1222 doses given, Spike-specific TCR breadth and depth both rose. Vaccine-related CD4 TCRs covered spike, predominating at 160-218 and 743-854. A mostly white British donor set with more females was recruited, and clonal diversity was possibly underestimated.

Note on this clone: Its target is not known.

The table came from immunoSEQ multiplex PCR; TCRdb's copy has only in-frame clones and leaves some out. The sample holds about 140,000 clones, about 92% seen once. V lost 6 bases, J lost 1 base, and 10 bases lay in between. Germline CDR1 and CDR2: MNHEY and SVGEGT. The CDR3 consists of 15 residues. Sequenced here: peripheral blood, sampled 28 days after the second AZD1222 dose. The chain recombines TRBV6-2 or TRBV6-3 with TRBJ2-6; no firm D call. The receptor's source is an adult who received the AZD1222 COVID-19 vaccine. In DNA form, the CDR3 reads TGTGCCAGCAGCGACGCGGATTCTGGGGCCAACGTCCTGACTTTC. This encodes CASSDADSGANVLTF.